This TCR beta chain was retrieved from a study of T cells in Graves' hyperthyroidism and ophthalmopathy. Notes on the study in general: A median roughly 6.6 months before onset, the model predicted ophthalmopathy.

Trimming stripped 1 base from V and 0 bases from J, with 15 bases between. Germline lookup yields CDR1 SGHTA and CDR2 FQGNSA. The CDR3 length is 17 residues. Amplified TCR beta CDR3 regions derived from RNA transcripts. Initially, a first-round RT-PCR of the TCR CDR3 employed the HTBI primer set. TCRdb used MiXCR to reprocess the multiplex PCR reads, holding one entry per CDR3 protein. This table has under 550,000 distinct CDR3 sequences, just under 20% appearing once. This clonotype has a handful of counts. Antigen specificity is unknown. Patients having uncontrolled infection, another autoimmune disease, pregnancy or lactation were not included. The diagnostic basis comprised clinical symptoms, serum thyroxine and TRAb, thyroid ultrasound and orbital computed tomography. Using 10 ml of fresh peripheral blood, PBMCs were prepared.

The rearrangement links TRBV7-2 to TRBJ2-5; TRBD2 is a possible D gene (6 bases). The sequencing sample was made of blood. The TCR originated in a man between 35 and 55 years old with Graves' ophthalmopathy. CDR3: CASSLGWAGPYQETQYF. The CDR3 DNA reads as TGTGCCAGCAGCTTAGGATGGGCGGGGCCGTACCAAGAGACCCAGTACTTC.